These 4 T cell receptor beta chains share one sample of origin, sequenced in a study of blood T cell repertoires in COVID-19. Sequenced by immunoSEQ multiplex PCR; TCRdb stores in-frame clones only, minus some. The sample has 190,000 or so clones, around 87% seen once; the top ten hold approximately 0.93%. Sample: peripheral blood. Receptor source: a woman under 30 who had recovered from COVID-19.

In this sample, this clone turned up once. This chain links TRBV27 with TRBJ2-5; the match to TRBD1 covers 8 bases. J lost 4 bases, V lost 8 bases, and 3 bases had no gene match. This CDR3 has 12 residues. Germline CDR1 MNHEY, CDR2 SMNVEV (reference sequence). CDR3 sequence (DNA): TGTGCCAGCGGACAGGGACGAGAGACCCAGTACTTC. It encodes CASGQGRETQYF.

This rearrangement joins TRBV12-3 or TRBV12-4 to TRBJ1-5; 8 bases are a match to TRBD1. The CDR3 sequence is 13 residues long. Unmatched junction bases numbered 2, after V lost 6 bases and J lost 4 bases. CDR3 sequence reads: CASRNRGNQPQHF. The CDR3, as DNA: TGTGCCAGCAGGAACAGGGGGAATCAGCCCCAGCATTTT.

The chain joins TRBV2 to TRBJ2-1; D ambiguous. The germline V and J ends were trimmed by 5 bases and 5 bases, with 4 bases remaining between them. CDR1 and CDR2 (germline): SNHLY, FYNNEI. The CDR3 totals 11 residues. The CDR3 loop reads CASSRNNEQFF. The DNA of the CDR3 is TGTGCCAGCAGTCGTAACAATGAGCAGTTCTTC.

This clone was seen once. The CDR3 loop is CASSPLMAEQFF. The DNA for the CDR3 is TGTGCCAGCAGCCCGTTAATGGCTGAGCAGTTCTTC. The gene calls are TRBV9 and TRBJ2-1; D not resolved. The CDR3 consists of 12 residues. In germline, CDR1 is SGDLS, CDR2 YYNGEE. V gave up 4 bases and J gave up 9 bases, with 11 bases separating them. The entire variable domain, with the rest obtained from reference TRBV9 and TRBJ2-1, is as follows: DSGVTQTPKHLITATGQRVTLRCSPRSGDLSVYWYQQSLDQGLQFLIQYYNGEERAKGNILERFSAQQFPDLHSELNLSSLELGDSALYFCASSPLMAEQFFGPGTRLTVL.